This T cell receptor (beta chain) derives from a study of shared clonotypes between healthy human individuals. Study details: Aged 18 to 49, the donors were a couple of women and a few men.

Each subset's genomic DNA was split evenly across several immunoSEQ plates. Sequenced by immunoSEQ multiplex PCR; TCRdb stores in-frame clones only, minus some. The sample comprises roughly 2.1 million clones, more than 85% of which are singletons, and about 1.8% rests with the top ten. CDR1 and CDR2 (germline): MNHNS, SASEGT. This CDR3 contains 18 residues. V was pared by 0 bases and J by 7 bases, with 13 bases of the junction left unmatched. Turning to this clone: Its target is unknown.

As defined, naive CD8 cells were CD45RO-negative and positively selected for CCR7, with terminally differentiated effector memory CD45RA+ cells excluded. Study outcomes and limitations: The study found about 5% of naive CD4 clonotypes shared across a few donors.

J is TRBJ1-5 and V is TRBV6-1; 9 bases are a match to TRBD1. This TCR was recovered from a man aged 18 to 30 in good health. Some clones in this sample may be carry-over from other donors' samples. Sequenced: naive CD8+ T cells from PBMCs. CDR3 region: CASSEAERTGVSRQPQHF. For the CDR3, the DNA is TGTGCCAGCAGTGAAGCGGAAAGGACAGGGGTCAGCAGACAGCCCCAGCATTTT.